The table lists the clone carrying this T cell receptor (beta chain) with many counts. Its antigen is undetermined. The record originates from a study of CD8+CD57+ T cells in acquired aplastic anemia. Study results and caveats: Overlapping CD8+ CDR3 repertoires of patients and controls contained twenty-nine shared sequences.

J was trimmed by 8 bases and V by 6 bases; bases with no gene match: 7. This CDR3 spans 12 amino acids. Germline V gene sequence: CDR1 DFQATT, CDR2 SNEGSKA (reference sequence). Genomic DNA constituted the template upon which TCR beta VDJ and CDR3 profiling was performed. TCRdb itself ran the reads through MiXCR, one entry per CDR3 protein. This repertoire shows 180,000 or so distinct CDR3 sequences, over 40% found once; its top ten account for roughly 2%. An expansion of CD8+CD57+ cells by flow cytometry had been shown in patients chosen for sequencing. The sequenced sample was sorted CD4+, CD8+, or CD8+CD57+ T cells (not recorded which) from PBMCs. The sequence derives from a human donor with aplastic anemia. This chain joins TRBV20-1 and TRBJ2-1; TRBD1 aligns across 7 bases. CDR3 residues: CSADDRVHEQFF. The CDR3 DNA follows: TGCAGTGCCGACGACAGGGTACATGAGCAGTTCTTC.